This TCR beta chain is from a study of blood T cell repertoires in COVID-19. On the study more broadly: From T cells, B-cell-depleted T cells, or PBMCs came the material, which was cDNA or gDNA.

Assay used: immunoSEQ multiplex PCR; TCRdb lists only in-frame clones, some missing. The table lists 150,000 to 200,000 clones, roughly four fifths of them singletons. Germline V lookup: CDR1 KGHSH, CDR2 LQKENI. V was shortened by 5 bases and J by 5 bases, with 9 bases between the two germline ends. This CDR3 spans 13 amino acids. J is TRBJ1-4 and V is TRBV18; maybe TRBD1 (5 bases). Sequenced sample: peripheral blood. The sequence was obtained from a man in his fifties who had recovered from COVID-19. The CDR3 reads CASSRQLNEKLFF. For the CDR3, the DNA is TGTGCCAGCTCAAGACAGCTAAATGAAAAACTGTTTTTT.